In this sample, the clone carrying this TCR beta chain turned up a few times. The antigen is not known. One end of the junction does not line up with germline, which may come from a read error. Researchers amplified the TCR beta CDR3 regions from RNA transcripts. The TCR CDR3 was amplified in a first-round RT-PCR using the HTBI primer set. TCRdb ran MiXCR on the multiplex PCR reads and lists one entry per CDR3 protein. This table holds under 600,000 distinct CDR3 sequences, roughly 16% found once. This CDR3 has 14 residues. CDR1 MDHEN and CDR2 SYDVKM come from the germline V gene. Ophthalmopathy patients had moderate-to-severe active disease, CAS ≥3, NOSPECS ≥4, and disease duration under 3 months. This record belongs to a study of T cells in Graves' hyperthyroidism and ophthalmopathy. Overall study findings and caveats: Ophthalmopathy and stable hyperthyroidism were separated by a 13 V-J model. Blood also contained most expanded thyroid clonotypes above 0.001.

V usage is TRBV28 and J usage is TRBJ2-5; a possible D gene is TRBD1 (6 bases). The TCR sequence derives from a woman between 35 and 50 years old with Graves' ophthalmopathy. Sample: blood. DNA of the CDR3: TGTGCCAGCAGTTTGAGCTCCCCTACAGGGCCCCCCGACTTC. It specifies CASSLSSPTGPPDF.